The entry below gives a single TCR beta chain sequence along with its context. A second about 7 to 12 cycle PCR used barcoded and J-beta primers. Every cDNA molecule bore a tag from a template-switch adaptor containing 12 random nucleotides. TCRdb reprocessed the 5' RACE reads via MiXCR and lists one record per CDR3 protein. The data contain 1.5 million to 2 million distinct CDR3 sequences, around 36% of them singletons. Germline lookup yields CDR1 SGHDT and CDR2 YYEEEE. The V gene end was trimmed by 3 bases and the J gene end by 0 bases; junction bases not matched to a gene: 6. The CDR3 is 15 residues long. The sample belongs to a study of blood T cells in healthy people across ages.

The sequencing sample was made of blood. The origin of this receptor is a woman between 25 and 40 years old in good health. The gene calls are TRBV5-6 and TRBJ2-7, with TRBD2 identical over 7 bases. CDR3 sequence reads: CASSSSSGDSYEQYF. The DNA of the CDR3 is TGTGCCAGCAGCTCCTCGAGCGGGGACTCCTACGAGCAGTACTTC. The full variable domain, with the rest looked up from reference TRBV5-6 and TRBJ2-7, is DAGVTQSPTHLIKTRGQQVTLRCSPKSGHDTVSWYQQALGQGPQFIFQYYEEEERQRGNFPDRFSGHQFPNYSSELNVNALLLGDSALYLCASSSSSGDSYEQYFGPGTRLTVT.